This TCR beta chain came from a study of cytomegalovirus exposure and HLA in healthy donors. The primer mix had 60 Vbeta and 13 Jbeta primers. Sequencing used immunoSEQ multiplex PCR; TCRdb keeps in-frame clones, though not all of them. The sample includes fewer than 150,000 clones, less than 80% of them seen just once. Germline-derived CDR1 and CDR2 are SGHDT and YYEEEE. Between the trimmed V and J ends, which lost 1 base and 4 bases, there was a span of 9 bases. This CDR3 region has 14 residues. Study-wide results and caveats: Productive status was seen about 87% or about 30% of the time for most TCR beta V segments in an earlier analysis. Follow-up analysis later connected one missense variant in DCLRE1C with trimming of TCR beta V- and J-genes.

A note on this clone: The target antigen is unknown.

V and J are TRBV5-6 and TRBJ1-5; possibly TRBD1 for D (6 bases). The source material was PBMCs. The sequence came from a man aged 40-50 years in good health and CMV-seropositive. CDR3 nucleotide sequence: TGTGCCAGCAGCTTGCTTACAGGGAATCAGCCCCAGCATTTT. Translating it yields CASSLLTGNQPQHF.